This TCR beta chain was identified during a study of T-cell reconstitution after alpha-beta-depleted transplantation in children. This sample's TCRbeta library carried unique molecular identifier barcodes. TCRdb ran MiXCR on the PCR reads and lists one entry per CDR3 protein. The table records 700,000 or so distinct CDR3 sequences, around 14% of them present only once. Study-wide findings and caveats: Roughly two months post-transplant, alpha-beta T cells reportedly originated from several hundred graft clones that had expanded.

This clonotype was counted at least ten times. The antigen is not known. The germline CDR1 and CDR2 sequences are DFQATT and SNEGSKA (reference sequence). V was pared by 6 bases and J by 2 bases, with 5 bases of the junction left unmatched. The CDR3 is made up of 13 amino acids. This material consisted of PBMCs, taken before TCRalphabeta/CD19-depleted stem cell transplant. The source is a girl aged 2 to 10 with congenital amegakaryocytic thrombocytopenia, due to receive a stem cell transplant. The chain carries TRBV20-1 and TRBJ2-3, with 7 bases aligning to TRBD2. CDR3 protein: CSARTRATDTQYF. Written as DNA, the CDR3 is TGCAGTGCCCGGACTAGGGCCACAGATACGCAGTATTTT.